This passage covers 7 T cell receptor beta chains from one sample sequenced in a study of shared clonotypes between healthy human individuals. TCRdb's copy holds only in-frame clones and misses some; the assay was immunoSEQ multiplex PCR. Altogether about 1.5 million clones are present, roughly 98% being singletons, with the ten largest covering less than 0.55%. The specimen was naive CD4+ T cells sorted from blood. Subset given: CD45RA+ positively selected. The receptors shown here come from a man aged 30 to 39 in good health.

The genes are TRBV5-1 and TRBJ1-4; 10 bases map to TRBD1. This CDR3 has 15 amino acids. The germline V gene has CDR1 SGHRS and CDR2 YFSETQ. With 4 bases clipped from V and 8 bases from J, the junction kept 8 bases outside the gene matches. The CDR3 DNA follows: TGCGCCAGCAGCCCGGACCGGACAGGGGGAGAAAAACTGTTTTTT. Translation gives CASSPDRTGGEKLFF.

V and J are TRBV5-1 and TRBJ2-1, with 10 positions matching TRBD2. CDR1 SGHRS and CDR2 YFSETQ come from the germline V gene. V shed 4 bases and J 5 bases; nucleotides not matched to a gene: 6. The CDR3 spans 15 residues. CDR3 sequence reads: CASSVLAGPDNEQFF. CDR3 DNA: TGCGCCAGCAGCGTACTAGCGGGACCGGACAATGAGCAGTTCTTC.

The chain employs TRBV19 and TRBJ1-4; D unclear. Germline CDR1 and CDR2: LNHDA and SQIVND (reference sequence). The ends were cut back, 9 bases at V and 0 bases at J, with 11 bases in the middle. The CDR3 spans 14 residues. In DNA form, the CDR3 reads TGTGCCAGCCGGCCAGACGCAACTAATGAAAAACTGTTTTTT. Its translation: CASRPDATNEKLFF.

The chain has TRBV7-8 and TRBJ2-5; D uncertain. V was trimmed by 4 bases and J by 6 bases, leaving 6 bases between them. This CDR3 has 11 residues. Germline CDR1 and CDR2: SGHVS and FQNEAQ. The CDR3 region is CASSSLKTQYF. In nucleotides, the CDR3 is TGTGCCAGCAGCTCCCTAAAGACCCAGTACTTC.

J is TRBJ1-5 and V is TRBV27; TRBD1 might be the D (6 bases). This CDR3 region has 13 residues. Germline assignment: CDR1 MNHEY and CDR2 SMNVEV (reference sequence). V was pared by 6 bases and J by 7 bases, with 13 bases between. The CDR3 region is CASRLGTQQPQHF. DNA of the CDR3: TGTGCCAGCAGACTTGGGACACAACAGCCCCAGCATTTT.

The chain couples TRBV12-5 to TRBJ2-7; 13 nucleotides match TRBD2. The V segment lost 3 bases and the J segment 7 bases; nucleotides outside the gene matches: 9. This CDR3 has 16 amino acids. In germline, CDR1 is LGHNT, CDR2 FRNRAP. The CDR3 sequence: CASGFRTSGRAIEQYF. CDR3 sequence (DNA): TGTGCTAGTGGTTTTCGGACTAGCGGGAGAGCAATAGAGCAGTACTTC.

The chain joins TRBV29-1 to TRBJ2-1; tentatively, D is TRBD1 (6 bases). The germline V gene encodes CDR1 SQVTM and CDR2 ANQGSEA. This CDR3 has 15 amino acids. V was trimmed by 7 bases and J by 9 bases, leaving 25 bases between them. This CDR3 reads CSGQGRARYGGEQFF. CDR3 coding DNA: TGCAGCGGGCAGGGGCGGGCCCGGTATGGCGGTGAGCAGTTCTTC.